This T cell receptor beta chain was retrieved from a study of cytomegalovirus exposure and HLA in healthy donors. This clone showed up just a few times. Germline V lookup: CDR1 SGHRS, CDR2 YFSETQ. Trimming removed 0 bases at V and 0 bases at J, with 6 bases between. The CDR3 consists of 14 residues. The PCR ran on 60 Vbeta and 13 Jbeta primers. Profiled with immunoSEQ multiplex PCR; TCRdb holds only in-frame clones, not every one. The data show approximately 270,000 clones, with about four fifths seen just once and around 0.33% held by the top ten. The sequence came from a girl aged 2-9 years in good health and CMV-seronegative. This chain connects TRBV5-1 to TRBJ1-1; D may be TRBD1 (5 bases). Sequencing input: PBMCs. The CDR3 DNA sequence: TGCGCCAGCAGCTTGGTAGGGGTGAACACTGAAGCTTTCTTT. Translation: CASSLVGVNTEAFF. The whole variable domain, remainder taken from reference TRBV5-1 and TRBJ1-1, is KAGVTQTPRYLIKTRGQQVTLSCSPISGHRSVSWYQQTPGQGLQFLFEYFSETQRNKGNFPGRFSGRQFSNSRSEMNVSTLELGDSALYLCASSLVGVNTEAFFGQGTRLTVV.